These T cell receptor beta chains were read from a single sample in a study of cytomegalovirus exposure and HLA in healthy donors. Measured with immunoSEQ multiplex PCR; TCRdb has only the in-frame clones, and not every one. The data show about 110,000 clones, 65% to 80% seen once. The sample consisted of PBMCs. Every receptor here comes from a woman between 40 and 50 years old in good health and CMV-seronegative. CDR3s leave out the opening cysteine and the closing phenylalanine or tryptophan.

j_gene | v_gene | CDR3aa
TRBJ1-1 | TRBV7-9 | ASSLSQAEAF
TRBJ1-1 | TRBV7-2 | ASSFGQGFSDLNTEAF
TRBJ2-1 | TRBV7-4 | ASSLGTSGGNEQF
TRBJ1-1 | TRBV9 | ASSVDRDRGTEAF
TRBJ2-1 | TRBV19 | ASSMGQDNEQF
TRBJ2-1 | TRBV30 | AWGTDYNEQF
TRBJ1-5 | TRBV21-1 | ASRTNRGSNQPQH
TRBJ1-1 | TRBV5-1 | ASSLDRGGTEAF
TRBJ2-7 | TRBV5-6 | ASSDKRLAGPSYEQY
TRBJ2-7 | TRBV7-2 | ASSLSPGIGYEQY
TRBJ2-1 | TRBV30 | ASQREWGEQF
TRBJ1-2 | TRBV7-2 | ASSSGQGLTYGYT
TRBJ1-4 | TRBV4-3 | ASSQDGADATNEKLF
TRBJ1-2 | TRBV5-4 | ASSVGQGYGYT
TRBJ2-7 | TRBV7-9 | ASSPPGQGALGQY
TRBJ2-4 | TRBV19 | ASSPTKGERAKNIQY
TRBJ2-7 | TRBV4-1 | ASSQDLTSGRYEQY
TRBJ1-4 | TRBV4-2 | ASSQDISGATNEKLF
TRBJ1-1 | TRBV2 | ASSGRFGGGTEAF
TRBJ2-1 | TRBV19 | ASSPTGTSYNEQF
TRBJ1-6 | TRBV2 | ASRPGQGNSPLH
TRBJ1-2 | TRBV27 | ASSTLSTGRNGYT
TRBJ2-6 | TRBV9 | ASSVDLQGLGANVLT
TRBJ2-7 | TRBV7-8 | ASSQTSNEQY
TRBJ1-5 | TRBV28 | ASSLSGTGFNQPQH
TRBJ2-5 | TRBV5-1 | ASSLVPGLAGGQETQY
TRBJ1-2 | TRBV5-4 | ASSAQGDGYT
TRBJ1-2 | TRBV6-5 | ASRRRGQEIYGYT
TRBJ1-6 | TRBV21-1 | ASSTLSSKSGGYNSPLH
TRBJ2-2 | TRBV25-1 | ASSEYWQGQGGELF
TRBJ2-7 | TRBV28 | ATDRGRSGSYEQY
TRBJ1-2 | TRBV5-6 | ASSLRDSAGGYGYT
TRBJ1-1 | TRBV7-9 | ASSLGTTGGTEAF
TRBJ2-7 | TRBV29-1 | SVGDTLSYEQY
TRBJ2-7 | TRBV7-2 | ASRGGQATYEQY
TRBJ1-2 | TRBV19 | ASSRDSNIYGYT
TRBJ1-6 | TRBV10-3 | ASRAAGGLGNSPLH
TRBJ1-1 | TRBV19 | ASRRPGGDTEAF
TRBJ2-7 | TRBV7-2 | ASSSREGQDSYEQY